One sample yielded the 8 T cell receptor beta chains listed below, sequenced in a study of regulatory T cells in long-lasting Graves disease (dated by TCRdb to the early 2020s). Libraries were prepared through multiplex PCR. TCRdb records Illumina HiSeq 4000 as the sequencer. iRepertoire HTBI primers and Arm-PCR amplification of CDR3 regions were used to construct TCR beta libraries. TCRdb redid the processing of the public reads, applying fastp at Q25 and MiXCR, and retained in-frame beta chains. Every distinct CDR3 protein forms one entry, paired with its most common genes and DNA. A total of approximately 360,000 distinct CDR3 sequences appear in this sample, 23% of them only once. Under 35% of the sample goes to the ten largest clones. The time point label of this sample denotes: persistent/refractory GD, antithyroid drugs over 5 years with positive TRAb. For both TCR sequencing and RNA sequencing, RNA was extracted from PBMCs using TRIzol.

The source was peripheral blood mononuclear cells (PBMCs), collected when the disease was refractory, from a patient treated with antithyroid drugs. The receptor set was obtained from a middle-aged woman with Graves disease. Donor details come from another sample of the same person, matched by shared clones.

This clonotype was detected a few times. This chain uses TRBV2 with TRBJ2-7; D gene unclear. In germline, CDR1 is SNHLY, CDR2 FYNNEI. The germline V and J ends were trimmed by 6 bases and 5 bases, with 26 bases remaining between them. CDR3 length equals 17 residues. The CDR3 sequence is CASSLGPGPQQLHEQYF. The CDR3 region has the DNA TGTGCCAGCAGCTTAGGCCCGGGCCCCCAACAGCTACACGAGCAGTACTTC.

The rearrangement links TRBV15 to TRBJ2-2; D is unclear. V was cut by 5 bases and J by 8 bases, with 9 bases left in between. CDR3 size: 12 residues. The germline V gene has CDR1 LNHNV and CDR2 YYDKDF (reference sequence). This CDR3 is CATSLNRGELFF. DNA for the CDR3: TGTGCCACCAGCCTCAACAGAGGGGAGCTGTTTTTT.

This clonotype was seen more than once but under ten times. The genes are TRBV30 and TRBJ1-5; D not resolved. The CDR3 length is 13 residues. Trimming took off 1 base at V and 3 bases at J, with 7 bases between the two ends. Germline V gene lookup returns CDR1 GTSNPN and CDR2 SVGIG (reference sequence). CDR3 sequence: CAWSAGNNQPQHF. DNA for the CDR3: TGTGCCTGGAGTGCGGGGAACAATCAGCCCCAGCATTTT.

The chain recombines TRBV28 with TRBJ2-7, with 14 positions matching TRBD2. The V gene's germline CDR1 is MDHEN and CDR2 SYDVKM. J lost 4 bases, V lost 5 bases, and 13 bases had no gene match. The CDR3 loop spans 18 amino acids. As DNA, the CDR3 is TGTGCCAGCAGTCAAGGGACTAGCGGGAGATCTGTGTGGTACGAGCAGTACTTC. It codes for CASSQGTSGRSVWYEQYF.

The CDR3 reads CASSFARRSKETQYF. In DNA, the CDR3 is TGTGCCAGCAGCTTTGCTCGGAGATCTAAAGAGACCCAGTACTTC. The chain links TRBV7-9 to TRBJ2-5; D gene ambiguous. CDR1 SEHNR and CDR2 FQNEAQ come from the germline V gene (reference sequence). This CDR3 region has 15 residues. Trimming removed 3 bases at V and 3 bases at J, with 14 bases between.

This clonotype was counted at least ten times. The chain links TRBV28 to TRBJ1-6; D not resolved. The CDR3 loop spans 13 amino acids. The V end was cut by 3 bases, the J end by 9 bases, with 9 bases between. From germline, CDR1 is MDHEN and CDR2 SYDVKM. The CDR3 DNA follows: TGTGCCAGCAGTTTCTTGGAAGCTTCACCCCTCCACTTT. Translation gives CASSFLEASPLHF.

The V and J genes are TRBV30 and TRBJ2-7; D gene uncertain. CDR1 is GTSNPN and CDR2 is SVGIG in the germline V gene (reference sequence). The CDR3 covers 10 residues. Trimming removed 3 bases at V and 6 bases at J, with 6 bases between. In DNA form, the CDR3 reads TGTGCCTGGAGAAAAGGCGAGCAGTACTTC. Encoded protein: CAWRKGEQYF.

This clonotype was recorded many times. V is TRBV28 and J is TRBJ2-5, with 10 nucleotides matching TRBD2. The germline CDR1 and CDR2 sequences are MDHEN and SYDVKM. Trimming at V came to 5 bases and at J to 5 bases, leaving 11 bases not matched to a gene. There are 16 residues in the CDR3. CDR3 DNA: TGTGCCAGCAGTGTCGCTAGCGGGAGCGTGGGGGAGACCCAGTACTTC. It yields the protein CASSVASGSVGETQYF.